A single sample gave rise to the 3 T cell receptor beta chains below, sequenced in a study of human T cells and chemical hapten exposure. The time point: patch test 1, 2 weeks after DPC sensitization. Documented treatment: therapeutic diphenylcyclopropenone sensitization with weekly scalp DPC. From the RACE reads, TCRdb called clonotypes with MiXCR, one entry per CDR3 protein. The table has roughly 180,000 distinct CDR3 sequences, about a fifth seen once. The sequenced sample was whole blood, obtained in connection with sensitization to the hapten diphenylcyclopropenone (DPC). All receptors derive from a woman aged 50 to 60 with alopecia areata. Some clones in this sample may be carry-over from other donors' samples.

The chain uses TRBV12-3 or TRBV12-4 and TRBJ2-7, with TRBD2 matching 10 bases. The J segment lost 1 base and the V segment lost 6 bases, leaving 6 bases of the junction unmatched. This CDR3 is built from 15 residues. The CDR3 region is CASSPSGRGSYEQYF. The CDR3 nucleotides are TGTGCCAGCAGCCCCAGCGGGAGGGGGTCCTACGAGCAGTACTTC.

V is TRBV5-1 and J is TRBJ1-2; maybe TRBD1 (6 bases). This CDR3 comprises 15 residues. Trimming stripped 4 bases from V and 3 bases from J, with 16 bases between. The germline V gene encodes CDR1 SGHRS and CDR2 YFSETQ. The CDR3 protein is CASSQNPTGDYGYTF. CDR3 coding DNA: TGCGCCAGCAGCCAGAATCCGACAGGTGACTATGGCTACACCTTC.

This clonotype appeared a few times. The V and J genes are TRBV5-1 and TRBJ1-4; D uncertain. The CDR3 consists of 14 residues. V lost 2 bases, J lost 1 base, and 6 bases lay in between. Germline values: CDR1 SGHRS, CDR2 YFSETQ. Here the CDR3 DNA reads TGCGCCAGCAGCTTTGGGAGAACTAATGAAAAACTGTTTTTT. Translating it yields CASSFGRTNEKLFF.